The T cell receptor (beta chain) under discussion was sequenced for a study of Graves' ophthalmopathy and Graves' hyperthyroidism. Per germline, CDR1 SNHLY and CDR2 FYNNEI. The germline V and J ends were trimmed by 7 bases and 6 bases, with 18 bases remaining between them. The CDR3 sequence is 14 residues long. CDR3 regions of TCR beta were amplified from RNA transcripts. After a first-round RT-PCR with HTBI primers, a second-round multiplex PCR was run. One entry per CDR3 protein results from TCRdb running MiXCR on the multiplex PCR reads. Counted here are 200,000 to 250,000 distinct CDR3 sequences, 45% occurring once; the ten biggest clones make up roughly 50%.

V and J are TRBV2 and TRBJ1-1; TRBD1 is a possible D gene (5 bases). Sequenced: peripheral blood. The TCR comes from an adult man with Graves' ophthalmopathy. The CDR3 is CASMNLGAWPEAFF. The CDR3 region has the DNA TGTGCCAGCATGAATTTAGGGGCTTGGCCTGAAGCTTTCTTT.